The clone carrying this TCR beta chain has a handful of counts. This CDR3 region has 13 residues. V was trimmed by 4 bases and J by 6 bases, leaving 13 bases between them. Germline assignment: CDR1 SGHNT and CDR2 YYREEE (reference sequence). The sample is drawn from a study of radiation and T cells in renal cell carcinoma. Treatment reported: treatment-naive control, cytoreductive nephrectomy. The patient's renal cell carcinoma had clear cell pathology. Produced via immunoSEQ multiplex PCR; TCRdb's table is partial and in-frame only. The sample carries about 8,900 clones, about 66% recorded once. The sequenced sample was tumor tissue, obtained from a patient whose treatment was nephrectomy without radiotherapy. The chain joins TRBV5-4 to TRBJ1-2; D is possibly TRBD1 (5 bases). This sequence originates from a man in his sixties with renal cell carcinoma. As DNA, the CDR3 is TGTGCCAGCAGCGGGACGGGGGGAAATGGCTACACCTTC. It specifies CASSGTGGNGYTF.